This paragraph reports one TCR beta chain. What it recognizes is unknown. The sample is drawn from a study of cytomegalovirus exposure and HLA in healthy donors. Trimming removed 2 bases from V and 0 bases from J; junction bases left unmatched: 8. Germline assignment: CDR1 SGHNT and CDR2 YYREEE (reference sequence). The CDR3 has 16 residues. Researchers ran the PCR with 60 Vbeta and 13 Jbeta primers. Clones were sequenced by immunoSEQ multiplex PCR, and TCRdb holds only the in-frame ones, with some missing. The sample has around 150,000 clones; 82% are singletons. General study points: One cluster of highly shared sequence variants probably arose as a sequencing artifact. Many donors shared some public TCRs, even though most TCR sequences were rare.

The receptor's source is a girl aged 10 to 17 in good health and CMV-seropositive. The chain uses TRBV5-4 and TRBJ2-7; 7 bases are a match to TRBD2. The sequenced sample was PBMCs. The CDR3 DNA reads TGTGCCAGCAGCTTTACTGGCCTAGCGGTCTCCTACGAGCAGTACTTC. Translated, it gives CASSFTGLAVSYEQYF. Based on the CDR3 plus reference TRBV5-4 and TRBJ2-7, the full variable domain is ETGVTQSPTHLIKTRGQQVTLRCSSQSGHNTVSWYQQALGQGPQFIFQYYREEENGRGNFPPRFSGLQFPNYSSELNVNALELDDSALYLCASSFTGLAVSYEQYFGPGTRLTVT.